This T cell receptor (beta chain) was sequenced during a study of identical twins. Study-wide points: The study reached conclusions through statistical analysis that was cross-sectional, not following the same donors. Sharing of beta out-of-frame sequences by twins showed a weaker excess.

In its sample, this clonotype was seen many times. Antigen specificity is unknown. cDNA carried unique molecular identifiers, and a universal primer site was added by template switching. Each CDR3 protein is one row after TCRdb ran MiXCR on the 5' RACE reads. The data contain around 670,000 distinct CDR3 sequences, around 5.7% of them singletons. The V gene lost 5 bases and the J gene lost 9 bases, with 13 bases spanning the gap. Germline V gives CDR1 MGHDK, CDR2 SYGVNS. This CDR3 is 12 amino acids long. The TCR was taken from a young man in good health. Sequencing was carried out using naive T cells sorted from blood. J is TRBJ1-1 and V is TRBV25-1, with D tentatively TRBD1 (5 bases). The chain's CDR3 is CASSTGTKKAFF. CDR3 coding DNA: TGTGCCAGCAGTACCGGGACGAAAAAAGCTTTCTTT.